Each of the 3 T cell receptor beta chains below was sequenced from the same sample in a study of response to subunit inactivated influenza vaccine. Each CDR3 protein gets one entry after TCRdb re-called the RT-PCR reads with MiXCR. Of about 800,000 distinct CDR3 sequences listed, 20% to 25% are singletons. The sequences come from PBMCs from blood, collected more than 4 days after vaccination. All receptors come from a man over 45 who received an inactivated influenza vaccine.

In DNA form, the CDR3 reads TGTGCCAGCCAAGATCGAGACAAGCCTAACACCGGGGAGCTGTTTTTT. Its protein is CASQDRDKPNTGELFF. J is TRBJ2-2 and V is TRBV7-3, with D unclear. The CDR3 extends over 16 amino acids. Trimming cost V 8 bases and J 2 bases, with 18 bases left between them. The germline V gene has CDR1 SGHTA and CDR2 FQGTGA.

The chain combines TRBV6-1 with TRBJ2-7, with D tentatively TRBD2 (6 bases). Germline V gene sequence: CDR1 MNHNS, CDR2 SASEGT. V lost 4 bases, J lost 6 bases, and 13 bases lay in between. This CDR3 is built from 13 residues. CDR3: CASSARRDSEQYF. DNA for the CDR3: TGTGCCAGCAGTGCCCGCAGGGACTCCGAGCAGTACTTC.

A few counts support this clonotype. The chain uses TRBV20-1 and TRBJ2-2, with D perhaps matching TRBD2 (5 bases). The CDR3 consists of 17 residues. The germline V gene encodes CDR1 DFQATT and CDR2 SNEGSKA (reference sequence). The V gene lost 2 bases and the J gene lost 4 bases, with 20 bases spanning the gap. CDR3 coding DNA: TGCAGTGCTAGACCGAACAATCCCTGGACTTTCACCGGGGAGCTGTTTTTT. Its translation: CSARPNNPWTFTGELFF.